Below, one T cell receptor (beta chain) is given with its context. No antigen is known for it. This specimen comes from a study of CD8 T cells in ankylosing spondylitis. Points from the study as a whole: Earlier work had already found some motif variants in reactive arthritis synovial fluid and blood.

Germline CDR1 is LNHNV and CDR2 is YYDKDF (reference sequence). The CDR3 has 15 amino acids. V was pared by 5 bases and J by 4 bases, with 7 bases of the junction left unmatched. TCRdb redid the calling of the 5' RACE reads with MiXCR, one entry per CDR3 protein. The table records about 150,000 distinct CDR3 sequences, roughly 44% of them present only once. The material sequenced was synovial fluid, either unsorted or a sorted T cell fraction (not recorded which). This rearrangement joins TRBV15 to TRBJ1-1; the match to TRBD1 covers 10 bases. The clonotype comes from a male donor with ankylosing spondylitis. The CDR3 reads CATSGAGTGATEAFF. CDR3 coding DNA: TGTGCCACCAGCGGAGCCGGGACAGGGGCCACTGAAGCTTTCTTT. Combining the CDR3 with reference TRBV15 and TRBJ1-1 gives the whole variable domain DAMVIQNPRYQVTQFGKPVTLSCSQTLNHNVMYWYQQKSSQAPKLLFHYYDKDFNNEADTPDNFQSRRPNTSFCFLDIRSPGLGDTAMYLCATSGAGTGATEAFFGQGTRLTVV.